This TCR beta chain was recorded in a study of cytomegalovirus exposure and HLA in healthy donors. Study-level points and caveats: Many donors shared some public TCRs, even though most TCR sequences were rare. The authors assumed roughly uniform sequencing depth across donors for presence/absence analyses.

Germline V gives CDR1 SNHLY, CDR2 FYNNEI. This CDR3 region has 14 residues. V gave up 8 bases and J gave up 4 bases; unmatched junction bases: 8. On this clone itself: What it binds is not known.

Amplification used 60 Vbeta primers and 13 Jbeta primers. The protocol was immunoSEQ multiplex PCR, while the TCRdb copy is restricted to in-frame clones and leaves out a portion. The sample has around 220,000 clones, roughly 75% seen once. Donors in the study were healthy people who gave bone marrow. J is TRBJ1-3 and V is TRBV2; 7 positions agree with TRBD1. Sequenced material: PBMCs. The sequence derives from a woman in her 30s in good health and CMV-seronegative. CDR3 sequence reads: CASRSDRAGNTIYF. CDR3 coding DNA: TGTGCCAGCCGAAGCGACAGGGCCGGAAACACCATATATTTT.